This T cell receptor beta chain came from a study of OX40 agonist ivuxolimab in advanced cancers. Study details: A male proportion of 82.7% was recorded, with mean age 60 years and range 23 to 79. General study points: The investigators did not determine what antigen specificity the expanded peripheral T cells had.

The method was immunoSEQ multiplex PCR; TCRdb's version includes in-frame clones alone and lacks a portion of them. The repertoire holds more than 65,000 clones, with approximately 81% as singletons. Note on this clone: Its specificity is unknown.

Trimming removed 4 bases from V and 4 bases from J; junction bases left unmatched: 8. This CDR3 region has 16 residues. Per germline, CDR1 SGHRS and CDR2 YFSETQ. V gene TRBV5-1 combines with J gene TRBJ2-2, with TRBD1 matching over 9 bases. This TCR came from an adult with an advanced solid tumor such as melanoma, head and neck, liver or kidney cancer. The source was CD4+ or CD8+ T cells sorted from blood, collected in a trial of the OX40 agonist ivuxolimab. The CDR3, as DNA: TGCGCCAGCAGCATTTTACAGGGGGCAAGCACCGGGGAGCTGTTTTTT. Protein product: CASSILQGASTGELFF.